Each of the 2 T cell receptor beta chains below was sequenced from the same sample in a study of CD8 T cells in ankylosing spondylitis. Each CDR3 protein is one row after TCRdb ran MiXCR on the 5' RACE reads. Counted here are 250,000 to 350,000 distinct CDR3 sequences, 6.5% to 10% occurring once; the ten biggest clones make up more than 12%. Study-level results: A TCR beta motif made of fewer than ten highly homologous variants seemed typical of ankylosing spondylitis blood.

For these receptors, no antigen is known. Sequenced material: blood, either unsorted or a sorted T cell fraction (not recorded which). The source is a male donor with ankylosing spondylitis.

In this sample, this clonotype turned up a few times. The CDR3: CASSFAGWNGYTF. The CDR3 DNA follows: TGTGCCAGCAGCTTTGCAGGGTGGAATGGCTACACCTTC. The chain employs TRBV7-2 and TRBJ1-2; D possibly corresponds to TRBD1 (5 bases). The CDR3 totals 13 residues. Germline lookup yields CDR1 SGHTA and CDR2 FQGNSA. Trimming took 3 bases from V and 6 from J, leaving 11 bases between them.

V usage is TRBV20-1 and J usage is TRBJ2-1, with D tentatively TRBD2 (6 bases). This CDR3 has 15 amino acids. Germline V gene lookup returns CDR1 DFQATT and CDR2 SNEGSKA (reference sequence). Trimming pared 5 bases from V and 6 bases from J, leaving 20 bases between. The DNA of the CDR3 is TGCAGTGCTCCCCCGGGACTTTGGAAAGTCAATGAGCAGTTCTTC. This encodes CSAPPGLWKVNEQFF.